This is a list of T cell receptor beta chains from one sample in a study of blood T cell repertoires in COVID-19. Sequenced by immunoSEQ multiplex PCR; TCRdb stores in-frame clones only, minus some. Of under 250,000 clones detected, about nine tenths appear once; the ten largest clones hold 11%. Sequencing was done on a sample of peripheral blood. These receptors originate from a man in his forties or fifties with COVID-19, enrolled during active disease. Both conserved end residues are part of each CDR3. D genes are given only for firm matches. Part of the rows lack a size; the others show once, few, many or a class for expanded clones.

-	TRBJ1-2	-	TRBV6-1	CASSEGAAPGGYTF	TGTGCCAGCAGTGAAGGGGCTGCCCCTGGGGGCTACACCTTC
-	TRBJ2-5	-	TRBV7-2	CASSLARVEETQYF	TGTGCCAGCAGCTTAGCGAGGGTTGAGGAGACCCAGTACTTC
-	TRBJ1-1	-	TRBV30	CAWSRGSTEAFF	TGTGCCTGGAGTCGGGGGAGCACTGAAGCTTTCTTT
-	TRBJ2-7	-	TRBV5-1	CASNRGGIPYEQYF	TGCGCCAGCAATCGTGGCGGCATTCCCTACGAGCAGTACTTC
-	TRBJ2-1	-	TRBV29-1	CSVRENGNEQFF	TGCAGCGTACGGGAGAATGGCAATGAGCAGTTCTTC
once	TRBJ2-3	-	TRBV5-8	CASSLATGTSTDTQYF	TGTGCCAGCAGCTTGGCGACAGGGACTAGCACAGATACGCAGTATTTT
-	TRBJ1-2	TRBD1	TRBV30	CAWRKQGAGGYTF	TGTGCCTGGAGGAAACAGGGGGCGGGTGGCTACACCTTC
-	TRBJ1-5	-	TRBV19	CASSIAGNQPQHF	TGTGCCAGTAGTATTGCAGGGAATCAGCCCCAGCATTTT
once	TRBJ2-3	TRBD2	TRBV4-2	CASSRNPGLAGAITDTQYF	TGTGCCAGCAGCCGAAATCCGGGACTAGCGGGAGCGATCACAGATACGCAGTATTTT
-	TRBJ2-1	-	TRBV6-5	CASEGGANEQFF	TGTGCGTCGGAGGGGGGGGCCAATGAGCAGTTCTTC
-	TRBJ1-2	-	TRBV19	CASSETTGSSGYTF	TGTGCCAGTAGTGAGACTACAGGGAGCTCTGGCTACACCTTC
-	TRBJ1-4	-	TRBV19	CASSIFGLGRAGGVATNEKLFF	TGTGCCAGTAGTATCTTCGGGTTAGGAAGGGCTGGAGGAGTAGCAACTAATGAAAAACTGTTTTTT
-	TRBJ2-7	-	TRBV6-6	CASYRDTTYEQYF	TGTGCCAGCTACCGGGACACCACCTACGAGCAGTACTTC
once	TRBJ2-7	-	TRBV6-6	CASSYGIAGSYEQYF	TGTGCCAGCAGTTATGGTATTGCGGGTTCCTACGAGCAGTACTTC
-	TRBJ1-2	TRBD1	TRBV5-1	CASSTGGQTNYGYTF	TGCGCCAGCAGTACAGGGGGACAAACTAACTATGGCTACACCTTC
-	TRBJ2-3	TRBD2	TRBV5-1	CASSLVGGFSADTQYF	TGCGCCAGCAGCTTGGTCGGGGGGTTCTCGGCAGATACGCAGTATTTT
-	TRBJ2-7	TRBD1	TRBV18	CASSPGTGVVGEQYF	TGTGCCAGCTCACCTGGGACAGGGGTGGTTGGCGAGCAGTACTTC